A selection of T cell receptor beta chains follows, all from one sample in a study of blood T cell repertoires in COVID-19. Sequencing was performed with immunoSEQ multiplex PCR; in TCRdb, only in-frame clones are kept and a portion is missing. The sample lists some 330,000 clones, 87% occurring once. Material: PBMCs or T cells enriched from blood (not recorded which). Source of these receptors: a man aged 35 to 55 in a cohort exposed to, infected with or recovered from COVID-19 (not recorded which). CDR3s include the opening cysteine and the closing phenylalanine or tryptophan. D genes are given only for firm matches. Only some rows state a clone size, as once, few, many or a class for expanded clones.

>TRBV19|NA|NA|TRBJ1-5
CASSIIPDRSNQPQHF
TGTGCCAGTAGTATAATTCCCGACAGGAGCAATCAGCCCCAGCATTTT
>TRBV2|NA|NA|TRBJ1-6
CASRGFYNSPLHF
TGTGCCAGCAGGGGCTTTTATAATTCACCCCTCCACTTT
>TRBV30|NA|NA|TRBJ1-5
CAWSSVRINQPQHF
TGTGCCTGGAGTAGCGTACGGATCAATCAGCCCCAGCATTTT
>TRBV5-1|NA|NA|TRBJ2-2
CASSLPTRVGAGELFF
TGCGCCAGCAGCTTGCCTACTAGAGTTGGGGCCGGGGAGCTGTTTTTT
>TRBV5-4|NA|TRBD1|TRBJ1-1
CASSRTGQDTEAFF
TGTGCCAGCAGCCGAACCGGACAGGACACTGAAGCTTTCTTT
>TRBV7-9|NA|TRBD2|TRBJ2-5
CASSLPTGRGYQETQYF
TGTGCCAGCAGCTTGCCGACTGGGCGGGGGTACCAAGAGACCCAGTACTTC
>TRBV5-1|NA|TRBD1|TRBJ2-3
CASTPTGLSGDTQYF
TGCGCCAGCACCCCGACAGGGCTTTCCGGGGATACGCAGTATTTT
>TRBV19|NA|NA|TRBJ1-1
CATKTGLYTEAFF
TGTGCCACTAAAACAGGGCTCTACACTGAAGCTTTCTTT
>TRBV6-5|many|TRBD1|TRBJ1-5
CASSYSAQTGGQPQHF
TGTGCCAGCAGTTACTCCGCTCAGACAGGGGGTCAGCCCCAGCATTTT
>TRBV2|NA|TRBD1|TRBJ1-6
CASDRGQYSPLHF
TGTGCCAGCGACAGGGGGCAATATTCACCCCTCCACTTT
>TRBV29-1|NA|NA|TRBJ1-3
CSVEDLRSSGNTIYF
TGCAGCGTTGAAGATCTTCGGTCTTCTGGAAACACCATATATTTT
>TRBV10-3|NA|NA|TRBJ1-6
CAISDQDRLYSPLHF
TGTGCCATCAGTGACCAGGACAGACTATATTCACCCCTCCACTTT
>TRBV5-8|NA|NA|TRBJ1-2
CASSFSGGVKSDYTF
TGTGCCAGCAGCTTTTCGGGGGGGGTGAAGTCTGACTACACCTTC
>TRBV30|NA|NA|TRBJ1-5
CAWSDGETQPQHF
TGTGCCTGGAGCGACGGGGAAACTCAGCCCCAGCATTTT
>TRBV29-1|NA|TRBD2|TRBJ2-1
CSAMGSGFNEQFF
TGCAGCGCCATGGGTAGCGGGTTCAATGAGCAGTTCTTC
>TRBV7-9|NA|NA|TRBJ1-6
CASSRSLDSNSPLHF
TGTGCCAGCAGCCGATCGTTGGACAGCAATTCACCCCTCCACTTT
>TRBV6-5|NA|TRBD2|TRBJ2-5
CASNLSGRSFETQYF
TGTGCCAGCAATCTTAGCGGGAGGAGTTTTGAGACCCAGTACTTC
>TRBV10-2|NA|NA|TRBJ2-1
CASSESGLKGGEQFF
TGCGCCAGCAGTGAGTCGGGACTGAAGGGCGGTGAGCAGTTCTTC
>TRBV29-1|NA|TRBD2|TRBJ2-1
CSVVGLAGDSGEQFF
TGCAGCGTTGTTGGACTAGCGGGAGACTCTGGTGAGCAGTTCTTC
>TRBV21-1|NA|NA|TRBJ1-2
CASSKIVCSGYTF
TGTGCCAGCAGCAAAATAGTGTGTTCTGGCTACACCTTC
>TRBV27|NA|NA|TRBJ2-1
CASSPLGSASYNEQFF
TGTGCCAGCAGTCCCTTAGGAAGCGCAAGCTACAATGAGCAGTTCTTC
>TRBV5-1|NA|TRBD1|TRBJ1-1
CASSTGLNTEAFF
TGCGCCAGTTCGACAGGGTTGAACACTGAAGCTTTCTTT
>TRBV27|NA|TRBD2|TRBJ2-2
CASSAPRPLAGRTGELFF
TGTGCCAGCAGTGCCCCTCGGCCGCTAGCGGGAAGGACCGGGGAGCTGTTTTTT
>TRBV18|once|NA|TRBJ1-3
CASSPRTRDSGNTIYF
TGTGCCAGCTCACCACGGACGCGGGACTCTGGAAACACCATATATTTT
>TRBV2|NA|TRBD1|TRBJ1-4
CASSGQGAATNEKLFF
TGTGCCAGCAGTGGTCAGGGGGCAGCAACTAATGAAAAACTGTTTTTT
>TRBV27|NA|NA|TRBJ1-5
CASSLSRNQPQHF
TGTGCCAGCAGTTTATCGCGTAATCAGCCCCAGCATTTT
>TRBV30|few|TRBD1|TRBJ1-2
CAWRKGQNYGYTF
TGTGCCTGGAGGAAGGGACAGAACTATGGCTACACCTTC
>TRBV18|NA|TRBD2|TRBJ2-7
CASSPGPSGSSDEQYF
TGTGCCAGCTCACCCGGGCCTAGCGGGAGCTCGGACGAGCAGTACTTC
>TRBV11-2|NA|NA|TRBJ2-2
CASSSPTRNTGELFF
TGTGCCAGCAGCTCACCGACACGGAACACCGGGGAGCTGTTTTTT
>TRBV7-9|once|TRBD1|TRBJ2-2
CASTTGQGFTGELFF
TGTGCCAGCACTACTGGACAGGGGTTCACCGGGGAGCTGTTTTTT
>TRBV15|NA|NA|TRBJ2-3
CATSRDAGLTDTQYF
TGTGCCACCAGCAGAGATGCGGGGCTCACAGATACGCAGTATTTT
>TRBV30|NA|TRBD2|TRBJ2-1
CAWSYGSGRTADNEQFF
TGTGCCTGGAGTTATGGTAGCGGGAGGACCGCCGACAATGAGCAGTTCTTC
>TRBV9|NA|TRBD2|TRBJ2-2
CASSVSWNSGSTGELFF
TGTGCCAGCAGCGTATCCTGGAATAGCGGGAGTACCGGGGAGCTGTTTTTT